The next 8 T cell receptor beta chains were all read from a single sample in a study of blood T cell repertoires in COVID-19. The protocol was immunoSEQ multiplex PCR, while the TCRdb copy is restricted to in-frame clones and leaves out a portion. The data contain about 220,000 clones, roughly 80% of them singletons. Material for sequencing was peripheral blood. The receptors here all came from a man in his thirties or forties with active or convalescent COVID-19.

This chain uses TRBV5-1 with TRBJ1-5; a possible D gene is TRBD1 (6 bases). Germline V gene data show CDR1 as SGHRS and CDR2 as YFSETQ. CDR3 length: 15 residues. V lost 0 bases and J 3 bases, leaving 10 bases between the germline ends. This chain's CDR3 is CASSLDAGDNQPQHF. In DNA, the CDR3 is TGCGCCAGCAGCTTGGACGCAGGGGACAATCAGCCCCAGCATTTT.

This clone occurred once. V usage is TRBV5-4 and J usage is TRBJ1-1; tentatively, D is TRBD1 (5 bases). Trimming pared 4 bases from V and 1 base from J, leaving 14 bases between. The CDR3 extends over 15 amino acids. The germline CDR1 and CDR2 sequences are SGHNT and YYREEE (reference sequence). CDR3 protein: CASSDLQVPNTEAFF. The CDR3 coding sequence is TGTGCCAGCAGCGATTTACAGGTGCCGAACACTGAAGCTTTCTTT.

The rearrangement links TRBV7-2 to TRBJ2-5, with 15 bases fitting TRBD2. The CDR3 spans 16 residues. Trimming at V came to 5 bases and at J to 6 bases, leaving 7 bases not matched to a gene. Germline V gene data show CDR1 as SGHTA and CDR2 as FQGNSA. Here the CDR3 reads CASSPGTSGGLKTQYF. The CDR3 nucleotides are TGTGCCAGCAGCCCTGGGACTAGCGGGGGGTTGAAGACCCAGTACTTC.

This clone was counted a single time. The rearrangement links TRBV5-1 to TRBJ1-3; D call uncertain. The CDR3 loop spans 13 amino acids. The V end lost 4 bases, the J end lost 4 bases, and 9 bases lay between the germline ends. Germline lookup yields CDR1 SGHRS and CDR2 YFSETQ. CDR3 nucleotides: TGCGCCAGCAGCCAGTCGGGGGGAAACACCATATATTTT. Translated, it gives CASSQSGGNTIYF.

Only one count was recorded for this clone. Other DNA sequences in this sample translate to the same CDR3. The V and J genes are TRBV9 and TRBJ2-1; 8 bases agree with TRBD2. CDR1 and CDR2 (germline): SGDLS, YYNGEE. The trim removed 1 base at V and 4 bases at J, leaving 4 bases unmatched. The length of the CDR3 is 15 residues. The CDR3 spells CASSVTSGGYNEQFF. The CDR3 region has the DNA TGTGCCAGCAGCGTAACCAGCGGGGGATACAATGAGCAGTTCTTC.

The CDR3, as DNA: TGTGCCAGCAGCCTTTCTTATACTTCCCATACGCAGTATTTT. This codes for CASSLSYTSHTQYF. This chain uses TRBV7-2 with TRBJ2-3; D ambiguous. This CDR3 spans 14 amino acids. The V end lost 5 bases, the J end lost 7 bases, and 16 bases lay between the germline ends. The V gene's germline CDR1 is SGHTA and CDR2 FQGNSA. The full variable domain, with the rest looked up from reference TRBV7-2 and TRBJ2-3, is GAGVSQSPSNKVTEKGKDVELRCDPISGHTALYWYRQSLGQGLEFLIYFQGNSAPDKSGLPSDRFSAERTGGSVSTLTIQRTQQEDSAVYLCASSLSYTSHTQYFGPGTRLTVL.

The CDR3 bases are TGTGCCTGGGACAGGGCTGGCTACGAGCAGTACTTC. It encodes CAWDRAGYEQYF. This chain joins TRBV30 and TRBJ2-7, with 7 bases identical to TRBD1. The V gene end was trimmed by 5 bases and the J gene end by 3 bases; junction bases not matched to a gene: 4. In germline, CDR1 is GTSNPN, CDR2 SVGIG (reference sequence). The CDR3 consists of 12 residues.

The CDR3 DNA reads TGTGCCAGCTCACCACAGGGGCTGGAAGCTTTCTTT. The encoded protein is CASSPQGLEAFF. The gene calls are TRBV18 and TRBJ1-1; possible D gene TRBD1, 5 bases. The germline V and J ends were trimmed by 1 base and 8 bases, with 8 bases remaining between them. The CDR3 is 12 amino acids. Germline V gives CDR1 KGHSH, CDR2 LQKENI.